This T cell receptor beta chain was found in a study of blood T cell repertoires in COVID-19. Sequencing used immunoSEQ multiplex PCR; TCRdb keeps in-frame clones, though not all of them. The data hold about 340,000 clones, with roughly nine tenths observed a single time. This clone was seen a few times. This CDR3 has 15 amino acids. CDR1 is KGHDR and CDR2 is SFDVKD in the germline V gene. V lost 4 bases and J 0 bases, leaving 12 bases between the germline ends. The clonotype comes from a woman aged 30 to 39 who had recovered from COVID-19. The chain combines TRBV24-1 with TRBJ2-7; possible D gene TRBD1, 6 bases. Sequenced material: PBMCs or T cells enriched from blood (not recorded which). In DNA form, the CDR3 reads TGTGCCACCAGTGACCAACGGACAGCCTCCTACGAGCAGTACTTC. Protein: CATSDQRTASYEQYF.